One sample yielded the 25 T cell receptor beta chains listed below, sequenced in a study of blood T cell repertoires in COVID-19. The table came from immunoSEQ multiplex PCR; TCRdb's copy has only in-frame clones and leaves some out. The sample includes 200,000 to 250,000 clones, 65% to 85% of them seen just once. The sample was peripheral blood. The receptors were sampled from a man aged 50-59 years with active or convalescent COVID-19.

A single count supports this clone. V and J are TRBV19 and TRBJ2-7, with 9 bases fitting TRBD1. The J segment lost 5 bases and the V segment lost 6 bases, leaving 8 bases of the junction unmatched. CDR1 is LNHDA, CDR2 SQIVND, per germline (reference sequence). There are 14 residues in the CDR3. CDR3 nucleotides: TGTGCCAGTAGCCGGGACAGGGATTTCGACGAGCAGTACTTC. Its translation: CASSRDRDFDEQYF.

The rearrangement joins TRBV5-5 to TRBJ1-2; D might be TRBD1 (5 bases). The CDR3 runs to 12 residues. Germline CDR1 SGHKS, CDR2 YYEKEE (reference sequence). With 4 bases removed from V and 4 bases from J, the gap between germline ends came to 8 bases. The CDR3 reads CASSTTAYGYTF. The CDR3 DNA reads as TGTGCCAGCAGCACGACAGCCTATGGCTACACCTTC.

The chain is built from TRBV6-4 and TRBJ2-1, with 11 nucleotides matching TRBD2. CDR3 length equals 15 residues. CDR1 is MRHNA, CDR2 SNTAGT, per germline. With 6 bases clipped from V and 2 bases from J, the junction kept 3 bases outside the gene matches. CDR3 in DNA: TGTGCCAGCAGCACGACTAGCGGGGCCTACAATGAGCAGTTCTTC. Residues: CASSTTSGAYNEQFF.

This chain connects TRBV7-8 to TRBJ1-2; TRBD1 might be the D (5 bases). The CDR3 has 14 residues. V shed 5 bases and J shed 5 bases, with 15 bases lying between them. Germline V lookup: CDR1 SGHVS, CDR2 FQNEAQ. The DNA of the CDR3 is TGTGCCAGCAGCCGAGCGACAGCGATATATGGCTACACCTTC. Protein product: CASSRATAIYGYTF.

The V call is TRBV5-6, the J call TRBJ2-7; maybe TRBD1 (5 bases). Looked up from germline, CDR1 is SGHDT and CDR2 is YYEEEE. The germline V and J ends were trimmed by 0 bases and 0 bases, with 7 bases remaining between them. The CDR3 loop spans 14 amino acids. CDR3 in amino acids: CASSLVDSSYEQYF. CDR3 nucleotides: TGTGCCAGCAGCTTGGTTGACAGCTCCTACGAGCAGTACTTC.

V and J are TRBV7-2 and TRBJ2-1; a possible D gene is TRBD2 (7 bases). Trimming shortened V by 5 bases and J by 10 bases, and 18 bases separated the two germline ends. CDR3 length: 14 residues. Germline V gives CDR1 SGHTA, CDR2 FQGNSA. The CDR3 bases are TGTGCCAGCAGCCCGACGGGGGGCCAGAGGGAGCAGTTCTTC. It is translated as CASSPTGGQREQFF.

The chain uses TRBV16 and TRBJ2-5; TRBD1 matches 8 bases. The CDR3 sequence is 15 residues long. Germline CDR1 reads KGHSY; CDR2 reads FQNENV. Germline trimming cut 4 bases from V and 6 bases from J; bases unmatched to any gene: 10. This CDR3 reads CASSLRWTGIQTQYF. The CDR3 DNA is TGTGCCAGCAGCCTGCGGTGGACAGGGATACAGACCCAGTACTTC.

This rearrangement joins TRBV19 to TRBJ1-5, with D maybe TRBD1 (5 bases). There are 13 residues in the CDR3. The V gene's germline CDR1 is LNHDA and CDR2 SQIVND (reference sequence). Trimming shortened V by 7 bases and J by 4 bases, and 11 bases separated the two germline ends. CDR3 loop: CASKDTTNQPQHF. DNA of the CDR3: TGTGCCAGTAAGGACACTACAAATCAGCCCCAGCATTTT.

V is TRBV28 and J is TRBJ2-7; D gene ambiguous. The germline gives CDR1 MDHEN, CDR2 SYDVKM. V was shortened by 2 bases and J by 1 base, with 6 bases between the two germline ends. The CDR3 totals 13 residues. The CDR3 DNA follows: TGTGCCAGCAGTTTAATGGAGTCCTACGAGCAGTACTTC. Protein product: CASSLMESYEQYF.

The J gene is TRBJ1-5, the V gene TRBV6-2 or TRBV6-3; a possible D gene is TRBD1 (6 bases). CDR1 MNHEY and CDR2 SVGEGT come from the germline V gene. The CDR3 totals 15 residues. Trimming pared 5 bases from V and 1 base from J, leaving 12 bases between. The DNA of the CDR3 is TGTGCCAGCAGTACTACAGGGTGGAGCAATCAGCCCCAGCATTTT. Encoded protein: CASSTTGWSNQPQHF.

The CDR3: CASSVGRGFGSPLHF. For the CDR3, the DNA is TGTGCCAGCAGCGTAGGGCGAGGGTTCGGTTCACCCCTCCACTTT. The V and J genes are TRBV9 and TRBJ1-6, with D unresolved. V was cut by 0 bases and J by 9 bases, with 13 bases left in between. CDR3 length equals 15 residues. Germline CDR1 SGDLS, CDR2 YYNGEE.

This clone showed up just once. The rearrangement joins TRBV6-5 to TRBJ2-5; unclear D gene. Germline V CDR1 and CDR2: MNHEY, SVGAGI. The CDR3 contains 13 residues. Trimming left V 0 bases short and J 1 base short, with 3 bases between. The CDR3 region is CASSYSGQETQYF. The DNA of the CDR3 is TGTGCCAGCAGTTACTCCGGCCAAGAGACCCAGTACTTC.

J is TRBJ2-7 and V is TRBV28; 11 nucleotides line up with TRBD2. There are 15 residues in the CDR3. V lost 6 bases to trimming and J lost 3 bases; unmatched junction nucleotides: 7. Per germline, CDR1 MDHEN and CDR2 SYDVKM. CDR3 loop: CASRQGTSGNYEQYF. The CDR3 coding sequence is TGTGCCAGCAGGCAGGGGACTAGCGGTAACTACGAGCAGTACTTC.

The chain uses TRBV6-5 and TRBJ2-1; 13 nucleotides align to TRBD2. CDR1 and CDR2 (germline): MNHEY, SVGAGI. V shed 6 bases and J 6 bases; nucleotides not matched to a gene: 5. The CDR3 runs to 15 residues. The CDR3 nucleotides read TGTGCCAGCAGACAGACTAGCGGGAGGTTCAATGAGCAGTTCTTC. Translating it yields CASRQTSGRFNEQFF.

The sample holds a few counts of this clone. This chain connects TRBV27 to TRBJ1-6; 9 positions agree with TRBD1. Germline CDR1 and CDR2: MNHEY and SMNVEV (reference sequence). J gave up 4 bases and V 1 base, and 5 bases lay outside the gene matches. CDR3 length equals 17 residues. The CDR3 spells CASSLWAGTGYNSPLHF. In DNA form, the CDR3 reads TGTGCCAGCAGTTTATGGGCTGGGACAGGGTATAATTCACCCCTCCACTTT.

The J gene is TRBJ2-5, the V gene TRBV15, with 9 nucleotides matching TRBD1. The CDR3 extends over 15 amino acids. Germline V gene lookup returns CDR1 LNHNV and CDR2 YYDKDF (reference sequence). V shed 2 bases and J 2 bases; nucleotides not matched to a gene: 3. CDR3 bases: TGTGCCACCAGCAGACGTGGGACAGGGCAAGAGACCCAGTACTTC. It codes for CATSRRGTGQETQYF.

V gene TRBV19 combines with J gene TRBJ2-3, with 12 bases matching TRBD2. This CDR3 region has 16 residues. Germline V gene lookup returns CDR1 LNHDA and CDR2 SQIVND (reference sequence). V trimming: 4 bases; J trimming: 6 bases; junction bases outside the gene matches: 8. CDR3 sequence: CASSTGTSGFLDTQYF. CDR3 nucleotide sequence: TGTGCCAGTAGTACTGGGACTAGCGGGTTCTTGGATACGCAGTATTTT.

The rearrangement links TRBV10-3 to TRBJ1-1; 7 nucleotides match TRBD1. V trimming: 6 bases; J trimming: 4 bases; junction bases outside the gene matches: 8. CDR1 and CDR2 from the germline V gene are ENHRY and SYGVKD. The CDR3 sequence is 14 residues long. The CDR3 protein is CAIRGTGVGTEAFF. The CDR3 DNA sequence: TGTGCCATCAGGGGAACAGGGGTTGGCACTGAAGCTTTCTTT.

CDR3 amino acids: CASSKQNTEAFF. CDR3 DNA sequence: TGTGCCAGCTCCAAACAGAACACTGAAGCTTTCTTT. The V call is TRBV18, the J call TRBJ1-1; D is uncertain. V gave up 6 bases and J gave up 1 base, with 6 bases separating them. Germline loops: CDR1 KGHSH, CDR2 LQKENI. This CDR3 is 12 amino acids long.

V and J are TRBV9 and TRBJ2-2, with D possibly TRBD1 on 6 matching bases. V dropped 4 bases and J dropped 6 bases, with 16 bases sitting between them. The CDR3 runs 15 residues. The germline V gene encodes CDR1 SGDLS and CDR2 YYNGEE. CDR3 nucleotides: TGTGCCAGCAGCCTCTCACAGGGTCCGCCCGGGGAGCTGTTTTTT. Residues: CASSLSQGPPGELFF.

CDR3 sequence (DNA): TGTGCCAGCAGCTTAGATCGGGTAGCCTCCTACGAGCAGTACTTC. Its protein product is CASSLDRVASYEQYF. J is TRBJ2-7 and V is TRBV7-2; D ambiguous. Trimming removed 1 base at V and 0 bases at J, with 10 bases between. Per germline, CDR1 SGHTA and CDR2 FQGNSA. The CDR3 contains 15 residues. Supplemented by reference TRBV7-2 and TRBJ2-7, the full variable domain reads GAGVSQSPSNKVTEKGKDVELRCDPISGHTALYWYRQSLGQGLEFLIYFQGNSAPDKSGLPSDRFSAERTGGSVSTLTIQRTQQEDSAVYLCASSLDRVASYEQYFGPGTRLTVT.

The chain employs TRBV2 and TRBJ1-4; D call uncertain. Germline V gene lookup returns CDR1 SNHLY and CDR2 FYNNEI. Trimming cost V 6 bases and J 3 bases, with 14 bases left between them. CDR3 length equals 15 residues. DNA for the CDR3: TGTGCCAGCAGGGGGAGGGCTGTGGCTAATGAAAAACTGTTTTTT. Protein sequence: CASRGRAVANEKLFF.

In the case of this clone: The same CDR3 arises from other DNA sequences in this sample as well. The rearrangement links TRBV5-1 to TRBJ2-7; D might be TRBD1 (7 bases). CDR3 length: 15 residues. Per germline, CDR1 SGHRS and CDR2 YFSETQ. Trimming cost V 0 bases and J 1 base, with 11 bases left between them. CDR3 residues: CASSLVAGGSYEQYF. The CDR3 region has the DNA TGCGCCAGCAGCTTGGTTGCAGGGGGGTCCTACGAGCAGTACTTC.

The chain links TRBV27 to TRBJ2-1, with D tentatively TRBD1 (6 bases). Germline assignment: CDR1 MNHEY and CDR2 SMNVEV (reference sequence). CDR3 length: 15 residues. V lost 5 bases and J 3 bases, leaving 14 bases between the germline ends. CDR3 DNA: TGTGCCAGCAGTAAACAGGGCGGGCACTACAATGAGCAGTTCTTC. It codes for CASSKQGGHYNEQFF.

The table lists this clone with a few counts. The V call is TRBV24-1, the J call TRBJ1-1, with TRBD1 as a possible D gene (6 bases). Germline-derived CDR1 and CDR2 are KGHDR and SFDVKD. The CDR3 sequence is 17 residues long. Trimming cost V 2 bases and J 3 bases, with 18 bases left between them. The CDR3 sequence is CATSDSIRGNRDTEAFF. The CDR3 DNA follows: TGTGCCACCAGTGATTCCATTCGGGGAAACAGGGACACTGAAGCTTTCTTT.